These T cell receptor beta chains were read from a single sample in a study of vaccination effects on CD4 cells after COVID-19. Generated by immunoSEQ multiplex PCR, the TCRdb table keeps only in-frame clones and is missing some. This repertoire shows over 30,000 clones, almost 85% found once; its top ten account for more than 1.3%. Their cognate antigens are unknown. Sample: CD4+ T cells from PBMCs cultured with HCoV-NL63 spike peptides, taken after COVID-19 vaccination. The origin of the receptors is a human donor who received a COVID-19 vaccine. Some clones in this sample may be carry-over from other donors' samples. The CDR3 runs from the conserved cysteine through the conserved F or W. D genes are given only for firm matches. Part of the rows lack a size; the others show once, few, many or a class for expanded clones.

J gene: TRBJ1-1
V gene: TRBV7-2
clone size: -
D gene: -
CDR3 DNA: TGTGCCAGCAGCCGGGACTGGAACACTGAAGCTTTCTTT
CDR3 protein: CASSRDWNTEAFF

J gene: TRBJ1-4
V gene: TRBV6-4
clone size: -
D gene: -
CDR3 DNA: TGTGCCAGCAGTGACTCGAAAGTGACCGATGAAAAACTGTTTTTT
CDR3 protein: CASSDSKVTDEKLFF

J gene: TRBJ2-6
V gene: TRBV11-2
clone size: -
D gene: -
CDR3 DNA: TGTGCCAGCAGCCCCCAAACCCTTGGGGCCAACGTCCTGACTTTC
CDR3 protein: CASSPQTLGANVLTF

J gene: TRBJ1-1
V gene: TRBV6-6
clone size: few
D gene: -
CDR3 DNA: TGTGCCAGCAGTTACCAGGGGACCACTGAAGCTTTCTTT
CDR3 protein: CASSYQGTTEAFF

J gene: TRBJ2-5
V gene: TRBV5-6
clone size: -
D gene: TRBD2
CDR3 DNA: TGTGCCAGCAGCCTGAGGACTAGCGGGGGCCAAGAGACCCAGTACTTC
CDR3 protein: CASSLRTSGGQETQYF

J gene: TRBJ2-3
V gene: TRBV20-1
clone size: -
D gene: -
CDR3 DNA: TGCAGTGCTAGTTCGGCTTACACAGATACGCAGTATTTT
CDR3 protein: CSASSAYTDTQYF

J gene: TRBJ1-1
V gene: TRBV6-6
clone size: few
D gene: -
CDR3 DNA: TGTGCCAGCAGTTACTCAGGGGTTTGGACTGAAGCTTTCTTT
CDR3 protein: CASSYSGVWTEAFF

J gene: TRBJ2-3
V gene: TRBV5-1
clone size: few
D gene: TRBD2
CDR3 DNA: TGCGCCAGCAGCTTGCTTACGGGGGGTGGCACAGATACGCAGTATTTT
CDR3 protein: CASSLLTGGGTDTQYF

J gene: TRBJ2-3
V gene: TRBV18
clone size: -
D gene: -
CDR3 DNA: TGTGCCAGCTCACCAGGGAGAACAGATACGCAGTATTTT
CDR3 protein: CASSPGRTDTQYF

J gene: TRBJ2-5
V gene: TRBV6-2/TRBV6-3
clone size: once
D gene: TRBD2
CDR3 DNA: TGTGCCAGCAGTTACGAATTAGCGGGGCGAGAGACCCAGTACTTC
CDR3 protein: CASSYELAGRETQYF

J gene: TRBJ2-1
V gene: TRBV18
clone size: -
D gene: TRBD2
CDR3 DNA: TGTGCCAGCTCACCGGGGACTAGCGCCAACAATGAGCAGTTCTTC
CDR3 protein: CASSPGTSANNEQFF

J gene: TRBJ2-5
V gene: TRBV3-1/TRBV3-2
clone size: -
D gene: -
CDR3 DNA: TGTGCCAGCAGCCAAGATTTCACGGGGGAGACCCAGTACTTC
CDR3 protein: CASSQDFTGETQYF

J gene: TRBJ1-1
V gene: TRBV5-6
clone size: -
D gene: TRBD1
CDR3 DNA: TGTGCCAGCAGCCTATCTCATATAGCGGGACAGGGGCCAAACACTGAAGCTTTCTTT
CDR3 protein: CASSLSHIAGQGPNTEAFF

J gene: TRBJ1-5
V gene: TRBV19
clone size: -
D gene: TRBD1
CDR3 DNA: TGTGCCAGTAGTATGGGCGGCGCAGGGGGCGCGGGTCAGCCCCAGCATTTT
CDR3 protein: CASSMGGAGGAGQPQHF

J gene: TRBJ1-4
V gene: TRBV18
clone size: -
D gene: -
CDR3 DNA: TGTGCCAGCACGTGGGCTACTAATGAAAAACTGTTTTTT
CDR3 protein: CASTWATNEKLFF

J gene: TRBJ1-6
V gene: TRBV23-1
clone size: -
D gene: -
CDR3 DNA: TGCGCCAGCAGTCAACGGGTCCAGGACACTACCTTTCGGGGTAATTCACCCCTCCACTTT
CDR3 protein: CASSQRVQDTTFRGNSPLHF

J gene: TRBJ1-5
V gene: TRBV29-1
clone size: -
D gene: TRBD1
CDR3 DNA: TGCAGCGTTGAGGGTCAGGGGGGGACGTTTACGTGTAGCAATCAGCCCCAGCATTTT
CDR3 protein: CSVEGQGGTFTCSNQPQHF

J gene: TRBJ1-1
V gene: TRBV5-4
clone size: -
D gene: TRBD1
CDR3 DNA: TGTGCCAGCAGCTCAAGCACCGGGACAGGGTGGTCGGGGACTGAAGCTTTCTTT
CDR3 protein: CASSSSTGTGWSGTEAFF

J gene: TRBJ1-5
V gene: TRBV4-2
clone size: -
D gene: -
CDR3 DNA: TGTGCCAGCAGCCAAGCCAATCAGCCCCAGCATTTT
CDR3 protein: CASSQANQPQHF

J gene: TRBJ1-2
V gene: TRBV6-6
clone size: -
D gene: TRBD1
CDR3 DNA: TGTGCCAGCAGTTCCGGGACAGGGGATGGCTACACCTTC
CDR3 protein: CASSSGTGDGYTF

J gene: TRBJ1-2
V gene: TRBV28
clone size: -
D gene: -
CDR3 DNA: TGTGCCAGCAGTCCACCTCCGGGGGGCTACACCTTC
CDR3 protein: CASSPPPGGYTF

J gene: TRBJ1-4
V gene: TRBV4-1
clone size: -
D gene: TRBD1
CDR3 DNA: TGCGCCAGCAGCCCCGGACAGGGGGCGACTAATGAAAAACTGTTTTTT
CDR3 protein: CASSPGQGATNEKLFF

J gene: TRBJ1-1
V gene: TRBV10-1
clone size: -
D gene: -
CDR3 DNA: TGCGCCAGCAGTGGGCAGGGGTTCACTGAAGCTTTCTTT
CDR3 protein: CASSGQGFTEAFF

J gene: TRBJ2-3
V gene: TRBV7-2
clone size: once
D gene: TRBD2
CDR3 DNA: TGTGCCAGCAGCTTAGTGAGCGGGGGAGGTGATACGCAGTATTTT
CDR3 protein: CASSLVSGGGDTQYF

J gene: TRBJ2-5
V gene: TRBV7-8
clone size: -
D gene: -
CDR3 DNA: TGTGCCAGCAGCTTAGGTCGTATTCAGGGTTTGGAGACCCAGTACTTC
CDR3 protein: CASSLGRIQGLETQYF

J gene: TRBJ2-4
V gene: TRBV28
clone size: -
D gene: TRBD2
CDR3 DNA: TGTGCCAGCAGTTTAAGTTCTAGCGGGGGACCAACACTAGCCAAAAACATTCAGTACTTC
CDR3 protein: CASSLSSSGGPTLAKNIQYF

J gene: TRBJ2-1
V gene: TRBV7-2
clone size: -
D gene: -
CDR3 DNA: TGTGCCAGCAGCCCAGAGCGGGTCTCCTACAATGAGCAGTTCTTC
CDR3 protein: CASSPERVSYNEQFF

J gene: TRBJ1-1
V gene: TRBV21-1
clone size: -
D gene: -
CDR3 DNA: TGTGCTAGCAGCAAACCCGGGGCACGCGAGAACACTGAAGCTTTCTTT
CDR3 protein: CASSKPGARENTEAFF

J gene: TRBJ1-1
V gene: TRBV15
clone size: once
D gene: -
CDR3 DNA: TGTGCCACCAGCAGTGATGGACAGTACACTGAAGCTTTCTTT
CDR3 protein: CATSSDGQYTEAFF

J gene: TRBJ2-1
V gene: TRBV5-6
clone size: -
D gene: -
CDR3 DNA: TGTGCCAGCAGCTTTACTAGGTACAATGAGCAGTTCTTC
CDR3 protein: CASSFTRYNEQFF

J gene: TRBJ1-1
V gene: TRBV3-1/TRBV3-2
clone size: -
D gene: -
CDR3 DNA: TGTGCCAGCACCTATGGGGGATTTTCCACTGAAGCTTTCTTT
CDR3 protein: CASTYGGFSTEAFF

J gene: TRBJ2-3
V gene: TRBV28
clone size: -
D gene: -
CDR3 DNA: TGTGCCAGCAGGTCCCACGATGGGTCAGATACGCAGTATTTT
CDR3 protein: CASRSHDGSDTQYF

J gene: TRBJ2-3
V gene: TRBV15
clone size: -
D gene: TRBD1
CDR3 DNA: TGTGCCACCAGCAGAGATTACACAGGGGGCACAGATACGCAGTATTTT
CDR3 protein: CATSRDYTGGTDTQYF

J gene: TRBJ1-1
V gene: TRBV20-1
clone size: -
D gene: -
CDR3 DNA: TGCAGTGCTAGGGGGACTGGGGCTTTCTTT
CDR3 protein: CSARGTGAFF

J gene: TRBJ1-1
V gene: TRBV24-1
clone size: -
D gene: TRBD1
CDR3 DNA: TGTGCCACCAGTGATGGGGGACAGGGGGACACTGAAGCTTTCTTT
CDR3 protein: CATSDGGQGDTEAFF

J gene: TRBJ1-1
V gene: TRBV7-8
clone size: -
D gene: -
CDR3 DNA: TGTGCCAGCAGCTTAGACAGGCCTGGGAACACTGAAGCTTTCTTT
CDR3 protein: CASSLDRPGNTEAFF

J gene: TRBJ1-6
V gene: TRBV28
clone size: few
D gene: TRBD1
CDR3 DNA: TGTGCCAGCAGTTCTTCTCCGGGACAGGGGGTACCCCTCCACTTT
CDR3 protein: CASSSSPGQGVPLHF

J gene: TRBJ2-1
V gene: TRBV7-3
clone size: -
D gene: TRBD2
CDR3 DNA: TGTGCCAGCAGCTTAGAGCGGGGGGCCTACAATGAGCAGTTCTTC
CDR3 protein: CASSLERGAYNEQFF

J gene: TRBJ1-4
V gene: TRBV9
clone size: -
D gene: TRBD1
CDR3 DNA: TGTGCCAGCAGCCCTATGACAGGGGGTTTTGAAAAACTGTTTTTT
CDR3 protein: CASSPMTGGFEKLFF